A selection of T cell receptor beta chains follows, all from one sample in a study of blood T cell repertoires in COVID-19. Here immunoSEQ multiplex PCR was the method, and the copy in TCRdb shows in-frame clones only, minus some. Of approximately 80,000 clones detected, over 75% appear once; the ten largest clones hold 9.5% to 10%. The sequenced material came from peripheral blood. The receptors here all came from a human donor in a cohort sampled during active COVID-19. CDR3s include the opening cysteine and the closing phenylalanine or tryptophan. A D gene is named only where the DNA matches it firmly. The size of a clone is reported for some rows only, either as once, few or many, or as a class for expanded clones.

D,size,V,J,CDR3,DNA
TRBD1,.,TRBV7-9,TRBJ2-7,CASSRGTGATYEQYF,TGTGCCAGCAGCCGCGGGACAGGGGCTACCTACGAGCAGTACTTC
.,.,TRBV6-2/TRBV6-3,TRBJ2-7,CASSRGEGVREQYF,TGTGCCAGCAGTCGGGGAGAGGGGGTCCGCGAGCAGTACTTC
.,.,TRBV28,TRBJ1-2,CASSLAGENYGYTF,TGTGCCAGCAGTTTGGCGGGGGAGAACTATGGCTACACCTTC
.,.,TRBV3-1/TRBV3-2,TRBJ2-2,CASSYGQNTGELFF,TGTGCCAGCAGCTACGGACAGAACACCGGGGAGCTGTTTTTT
.,.,TRBV27,TRBJ2-7,CASSSPGTNYEQYF,TGTGCCAGCAGTTCCCCCGGGACAAACTACGAGCAGTACTTC
.,.,TRBV14,TRBJ2-3,CASSRGDTQYF,TGTGCCAGCAGTAGGGGAGATACGCAGTATTTT
TRBD2,.,TRBV4-2,TRBJ2-1,CASSQGRGGKDEQFF,TGTGCCAGCAGCCAAGGGCGGGGGGGCAAGGATGAGCAGTTCTTC
TRBD1,.,TRBV19,TRBJ1-2,CASSTQGVYGYTF,TGTGCCAGTAGTACACAGGGGGTCTATGGCTACACCTTC
.,.,TRBV2,TRBJ2-3,CASGTTESTDTQYF,TGTGCCAGCGGAACGACAGAGAGCACAGATACGCAGTATTTT
TRBD1,.,TRBV9,TRBJ2-2,CASSPGQGSGELFF,TGTGCCAGCAGCCCGGGACAGGGTTCCGGGGAGCTGTTTTTT
.,.,TRBV4-1,TRBJ2-1,CASSQDPAGSSYNEQFF,TGCGCCAGCAGCCAAGATCCTGCGGGCAGCTCCTACAATGAGCAGTTCTTC
TRBD1,.,TRBV5-6,TRBJ1-2,CASRLVGQGTNYGYTF,TGTGCCAGCAGACTAGTGGGACAGGGGACTAACTATGGCTACACCTTC
TRBD1,.,TRBV6-1,TRBJ2-7,CASSEAVGQSSYEQYF,TGTGCCAGCAGTGAAGCAGTGGGACAGAGCTCCTACGAGCAGTACTTC
.,.,TRBV6-5,TRBJ1-3,CASSYSREGAGNTIYF,TGTGCCAGCAGTTACTCGAGGGAGGGTGCTGGAAACACCATATATTTT
TRBD1,few,TRBV7-9,TRBJ1-4,CASSTGGRYGEKLFF,TGTGCCAGTTCAACAGGGGGACGGTACGGTGAAAAACTGTTTTTT
.,.,TRBV5-4,TRBJ2-3,CASCTGLTDTQYF,TGTGCCAGTTGTACAGGGCTCACAGATACGCAGTATTTT
TRBD1,.,TRBV6-5,TRBJ2-7,CASRAPGTAYEQYF,TGTGCCAGCAGAGCCCCCGGGACAGCCTACGAGCAGTACTTC
TRBD1,.,TRBV5-4,TRBJ1-1,CASSYPSRGRDTEAFF,TGTGCCAGCAGCTACCCCAGTAGGGGGCGAGACACTGAAGCTTTCTTT
.,.,TRBV7-7,TRBJ2-5,CASSLGLAETQYF,TGTGCCAGCAGCTTAGGGCTGGCAGAGACCCAGTACTTC